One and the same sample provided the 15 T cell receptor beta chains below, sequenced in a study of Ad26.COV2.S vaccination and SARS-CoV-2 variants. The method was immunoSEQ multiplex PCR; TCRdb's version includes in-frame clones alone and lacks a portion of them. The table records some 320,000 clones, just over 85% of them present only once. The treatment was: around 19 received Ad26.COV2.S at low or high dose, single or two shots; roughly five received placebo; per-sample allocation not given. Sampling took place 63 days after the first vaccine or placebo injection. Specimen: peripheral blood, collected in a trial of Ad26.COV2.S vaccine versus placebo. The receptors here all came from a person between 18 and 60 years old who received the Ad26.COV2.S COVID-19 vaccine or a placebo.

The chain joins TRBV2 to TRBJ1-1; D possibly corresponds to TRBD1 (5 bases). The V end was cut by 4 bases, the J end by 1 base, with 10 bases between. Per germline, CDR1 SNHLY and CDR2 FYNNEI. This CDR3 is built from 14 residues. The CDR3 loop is CASSAGPWNTEAFF. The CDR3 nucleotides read TGTGCCAGCAGTGCGGGACCTTGGAACACTGAAGCTTTCTTT.

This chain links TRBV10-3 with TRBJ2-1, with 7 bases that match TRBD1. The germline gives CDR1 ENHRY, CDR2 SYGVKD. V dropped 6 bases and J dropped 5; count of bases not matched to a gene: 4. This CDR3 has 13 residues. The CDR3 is CAIRRDSNNEQFF. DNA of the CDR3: TGTGCCATCAGGAGGGACAGCAACAATGAGCAGTTCTTC.

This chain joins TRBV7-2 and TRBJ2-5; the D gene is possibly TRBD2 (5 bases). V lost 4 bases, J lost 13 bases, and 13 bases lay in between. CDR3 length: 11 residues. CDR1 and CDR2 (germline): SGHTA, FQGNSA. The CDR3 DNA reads TGTGCCAGCAGCTCGGGGTCTCGATTGTACTTC. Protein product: CASSSGSRLYF.

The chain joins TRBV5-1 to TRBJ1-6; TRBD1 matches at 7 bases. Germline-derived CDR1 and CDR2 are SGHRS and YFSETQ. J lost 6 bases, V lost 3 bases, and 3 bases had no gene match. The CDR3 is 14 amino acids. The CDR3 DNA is TGCGCCAGCAGCTCAGGGGACAGTAATTCACCCCTCCACTTT. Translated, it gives CASSSGDSNSPLHF.

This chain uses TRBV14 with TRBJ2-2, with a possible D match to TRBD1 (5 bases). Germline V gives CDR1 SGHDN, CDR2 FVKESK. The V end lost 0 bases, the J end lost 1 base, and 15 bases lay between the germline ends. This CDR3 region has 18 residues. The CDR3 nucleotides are TGTGCCAGCAGCCAAGATCTAGGCCGACAGAGGAACACCGGGGAGCTGTTTTTT. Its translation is CASSQDLGRQRNTGELFF.

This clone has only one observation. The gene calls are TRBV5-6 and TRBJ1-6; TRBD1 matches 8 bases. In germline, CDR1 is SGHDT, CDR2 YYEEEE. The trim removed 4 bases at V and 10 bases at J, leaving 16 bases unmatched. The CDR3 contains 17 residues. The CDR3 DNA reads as TGTGCCAGCAGCCCGCTACTTGGGGGACAGGAGAGATCACCCCTCCACTTT. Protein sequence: CASSPLLGGQERSPLHF.

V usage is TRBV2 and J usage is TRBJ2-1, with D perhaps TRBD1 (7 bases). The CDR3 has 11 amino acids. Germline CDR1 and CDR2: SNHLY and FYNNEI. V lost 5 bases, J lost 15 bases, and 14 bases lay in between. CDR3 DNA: TGTGCCAGCAGTTACAGGGGAGCGGGGTTCTTC. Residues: CASSYRGAGFF.

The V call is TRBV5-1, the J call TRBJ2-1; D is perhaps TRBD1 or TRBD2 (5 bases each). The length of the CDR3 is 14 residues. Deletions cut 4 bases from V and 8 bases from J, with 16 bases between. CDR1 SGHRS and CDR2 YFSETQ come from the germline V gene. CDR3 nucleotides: TGCGCCAGCAGCCACGGGGCACTTACGGATGAGCAGTTCTTC. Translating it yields CASSHGALTDEQFF.

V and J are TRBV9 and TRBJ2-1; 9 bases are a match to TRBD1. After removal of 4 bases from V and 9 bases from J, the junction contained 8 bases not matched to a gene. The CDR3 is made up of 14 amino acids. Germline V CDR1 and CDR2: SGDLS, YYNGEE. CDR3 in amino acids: CASSPRQGVSEQFF. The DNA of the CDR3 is TGTGCCAGCAGCCCCAGACAGGGGGTGAGTGAGCAGTTCTTC.

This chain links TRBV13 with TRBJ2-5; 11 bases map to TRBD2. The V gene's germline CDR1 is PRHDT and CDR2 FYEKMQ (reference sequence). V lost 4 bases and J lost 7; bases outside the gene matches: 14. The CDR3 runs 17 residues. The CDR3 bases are TGTGCCAGCAGCTCCCTCACTAGCGGGGGTAATCCGTGGACCCAGTACTTC. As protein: CASSSLTSGGNPWTQYF.

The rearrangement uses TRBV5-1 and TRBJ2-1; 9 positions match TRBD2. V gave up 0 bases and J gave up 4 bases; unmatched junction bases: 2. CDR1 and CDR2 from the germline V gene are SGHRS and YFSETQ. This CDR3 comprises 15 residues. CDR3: CASSLVLAGYNEQFF. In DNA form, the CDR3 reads TGCGCCAGCAGCTTGGTCCTAGCGGGGTACAATGAGCAGTTCTTC.

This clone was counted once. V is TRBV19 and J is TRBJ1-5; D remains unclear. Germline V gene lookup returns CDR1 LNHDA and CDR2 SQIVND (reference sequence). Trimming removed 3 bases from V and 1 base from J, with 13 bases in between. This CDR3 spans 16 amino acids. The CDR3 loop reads CASSIRNPSSNQPQHF. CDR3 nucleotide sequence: TGTGCCAGTAGTATCAGGAATCCGTCAAGCAATCAGCCCCAGCATTTT.

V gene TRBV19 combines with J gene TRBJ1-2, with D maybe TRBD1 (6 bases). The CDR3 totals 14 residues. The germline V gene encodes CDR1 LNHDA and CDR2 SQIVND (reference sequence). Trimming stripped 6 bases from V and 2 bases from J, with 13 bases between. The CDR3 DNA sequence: TGTGCCAGTAGAGGGAAGGGGGGAAACTATGGCTACACCTTC. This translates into CASRGKGGNYGYTF. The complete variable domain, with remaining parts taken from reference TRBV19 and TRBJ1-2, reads DGGITQSPKYLFRKEGQNVTLSCEQNLNHDAMYWYRQDPGQGLRLIYYSQIVNDFQKGDIAEGYSVSREKKESFPLTVTSAQKNPTAFYLCASRGKGGNYGYTFGSGTRLTVV.

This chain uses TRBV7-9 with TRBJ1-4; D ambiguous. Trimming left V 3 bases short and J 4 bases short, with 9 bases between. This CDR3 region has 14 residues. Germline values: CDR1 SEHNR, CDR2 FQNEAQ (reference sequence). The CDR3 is CASSLSQHNEKLFF. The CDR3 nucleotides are TGTGCCAGCAGCTTGAGTCAGCATAATGAAAAACTGTTTTTT.

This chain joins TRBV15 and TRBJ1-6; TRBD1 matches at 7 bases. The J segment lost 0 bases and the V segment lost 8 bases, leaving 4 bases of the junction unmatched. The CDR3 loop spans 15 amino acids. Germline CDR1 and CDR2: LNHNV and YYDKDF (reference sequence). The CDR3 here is CATQGDSSYNSPLHF. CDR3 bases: TGTGCCACCCAAGGGGACAGCTCCTATAATTCACCCCTCCACTTT. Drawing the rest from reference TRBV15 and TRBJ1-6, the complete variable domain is DAMVIQNPRYQVTQFGKPVTLSCSQTLNHNVMYWYQQKSSQAPKLLFHYYDKDFNNEADTPDNFQSRRPNTSFCFLDIRSPGLGDTAMYLCATQGDSSYNSPLHFGNGTRLTVT.